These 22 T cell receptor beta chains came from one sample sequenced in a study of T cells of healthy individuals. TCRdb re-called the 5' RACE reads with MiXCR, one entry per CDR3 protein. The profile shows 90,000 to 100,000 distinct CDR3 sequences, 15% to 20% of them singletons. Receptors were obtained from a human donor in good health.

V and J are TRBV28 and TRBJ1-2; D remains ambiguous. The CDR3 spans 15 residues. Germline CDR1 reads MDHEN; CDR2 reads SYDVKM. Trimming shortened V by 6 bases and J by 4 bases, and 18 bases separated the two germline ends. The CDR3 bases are TGTGCCAGCAGGGTCGACGGTCCCAAGGGCTATGGCTACACCTTC. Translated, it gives CASRVDGPKGYGYTF.

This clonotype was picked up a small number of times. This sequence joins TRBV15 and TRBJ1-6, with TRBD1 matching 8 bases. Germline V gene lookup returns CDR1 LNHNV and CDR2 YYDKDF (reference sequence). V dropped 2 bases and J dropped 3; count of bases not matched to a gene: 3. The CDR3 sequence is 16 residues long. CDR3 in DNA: TGTGCCACCAGCAGATTAGGGACAGGCTATAATTCACCCCTCCACTTT. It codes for CATSRLGTGYNSPLHF.

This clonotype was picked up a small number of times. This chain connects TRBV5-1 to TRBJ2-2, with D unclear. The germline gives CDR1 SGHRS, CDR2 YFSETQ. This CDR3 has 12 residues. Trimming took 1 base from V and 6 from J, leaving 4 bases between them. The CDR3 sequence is CASSLYPGELFF. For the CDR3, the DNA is TGCGCCAGCAGCTTGTATCCCGGGGAGCTGTTTTTT.

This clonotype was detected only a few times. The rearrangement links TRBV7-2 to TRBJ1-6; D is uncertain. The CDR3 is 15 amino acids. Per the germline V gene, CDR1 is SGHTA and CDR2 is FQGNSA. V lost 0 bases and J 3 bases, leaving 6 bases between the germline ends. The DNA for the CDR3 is TGTGCCAGCAGCTTAGCTAGACTCTATAATTCACCCCTCCACTTT. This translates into CASSLARLYNSPLHF.

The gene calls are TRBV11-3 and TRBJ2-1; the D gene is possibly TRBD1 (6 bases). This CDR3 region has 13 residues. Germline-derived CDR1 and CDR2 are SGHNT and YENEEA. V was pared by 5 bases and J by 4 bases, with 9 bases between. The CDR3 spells CASSLGQYNEQFF. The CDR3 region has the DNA TGTGCCAGCAGCCTGGGACAATACAATGAGCAGTTCTTC.

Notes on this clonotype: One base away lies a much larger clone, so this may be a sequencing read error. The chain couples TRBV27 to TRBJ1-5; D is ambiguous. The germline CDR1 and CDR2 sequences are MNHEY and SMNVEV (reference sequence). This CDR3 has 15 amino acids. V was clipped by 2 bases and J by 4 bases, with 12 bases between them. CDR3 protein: CASSLRPGSNQPQHF. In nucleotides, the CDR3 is TGTGCCAGCAGTTTACGGCCAGGCTCAAATCAGCCCCAGCATTTT.

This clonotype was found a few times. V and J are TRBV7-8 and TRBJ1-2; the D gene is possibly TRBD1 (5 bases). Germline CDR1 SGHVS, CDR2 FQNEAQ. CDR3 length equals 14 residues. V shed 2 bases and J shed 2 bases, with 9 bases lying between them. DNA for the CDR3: TGTGCCAGCAGCTTAAGACAGAGAAACTATGGCTACACCTTC. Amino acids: CASSLRQRNYGYTF.

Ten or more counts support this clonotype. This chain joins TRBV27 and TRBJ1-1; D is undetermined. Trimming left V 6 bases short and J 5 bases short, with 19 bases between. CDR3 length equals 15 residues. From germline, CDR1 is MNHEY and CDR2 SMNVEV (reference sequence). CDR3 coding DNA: TGTGCCAGCAGCAATGACTTGCGCCTGGGGACTGAAGCTTTCTTT. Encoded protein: CASSNDLRLGTEAFF.

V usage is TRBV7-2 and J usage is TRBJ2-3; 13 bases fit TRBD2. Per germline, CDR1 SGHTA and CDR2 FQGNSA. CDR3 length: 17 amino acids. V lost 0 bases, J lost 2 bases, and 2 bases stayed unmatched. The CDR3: CASSLATSGGATDTQYF. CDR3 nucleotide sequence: TGTGCCAGCAGCTTAGCAACTAGCGGGGGGGCCACAGATACGCAGTATTTT.

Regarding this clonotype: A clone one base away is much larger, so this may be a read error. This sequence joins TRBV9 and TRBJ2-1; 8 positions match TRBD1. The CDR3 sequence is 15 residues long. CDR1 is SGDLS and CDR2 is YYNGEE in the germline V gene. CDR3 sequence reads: CTSSVEPGGWDEQFF. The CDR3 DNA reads TGTACCAGCAGCGTAGAGCCAGGGGGCTGGGATGAGCAGTTCTTC.

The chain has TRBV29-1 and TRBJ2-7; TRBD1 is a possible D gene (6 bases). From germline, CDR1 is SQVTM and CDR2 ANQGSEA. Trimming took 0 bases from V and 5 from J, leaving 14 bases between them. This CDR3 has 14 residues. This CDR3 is CSVEDGQGTNEQYF. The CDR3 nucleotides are TGCAGCGTTGAAGACGGTCAGGGGACCAACGAGCAGTACTTC.

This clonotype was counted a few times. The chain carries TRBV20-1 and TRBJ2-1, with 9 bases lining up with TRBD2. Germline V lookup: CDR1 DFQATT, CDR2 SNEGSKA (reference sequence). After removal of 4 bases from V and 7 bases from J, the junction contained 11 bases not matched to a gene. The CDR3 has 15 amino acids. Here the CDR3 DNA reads TGCAGTGCTAATAGCGGGGGCTCTACGCGGAATGAGCAGTTCTTC. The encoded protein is CSANSGGSTRNEQFF.

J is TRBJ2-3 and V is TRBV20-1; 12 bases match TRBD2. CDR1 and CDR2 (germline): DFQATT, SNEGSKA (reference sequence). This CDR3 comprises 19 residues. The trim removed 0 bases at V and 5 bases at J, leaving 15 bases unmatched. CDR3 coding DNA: TGCAGTGCTAGAGACAGGACTAGCGGGGTGATGGAATCTGGAGATACGCAGTATTTT. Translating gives CSARDRTSGVMESGDTQYF.

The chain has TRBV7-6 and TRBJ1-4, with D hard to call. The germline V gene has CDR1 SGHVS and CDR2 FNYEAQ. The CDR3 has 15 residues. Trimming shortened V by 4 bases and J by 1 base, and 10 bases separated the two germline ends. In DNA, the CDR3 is TGTGCCAGCAGCTCAGGCCCGATAACTAATGAAAAACTGTTTTTT. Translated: CASSSGPITNEKLFF.

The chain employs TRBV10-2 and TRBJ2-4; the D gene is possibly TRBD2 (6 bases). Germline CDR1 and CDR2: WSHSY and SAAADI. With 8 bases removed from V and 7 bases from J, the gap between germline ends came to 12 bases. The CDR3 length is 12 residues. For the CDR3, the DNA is TGCGCCAGCCGAAAGGGGAGGAACATTCAGTACTTC. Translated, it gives CASRKGRNIQYF.

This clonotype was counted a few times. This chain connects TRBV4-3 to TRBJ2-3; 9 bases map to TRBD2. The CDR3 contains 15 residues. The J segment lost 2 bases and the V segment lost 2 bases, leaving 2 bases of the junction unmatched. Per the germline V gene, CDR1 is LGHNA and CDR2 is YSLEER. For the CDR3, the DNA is TGCGCCAGCAGCCAACTAGCGGGGTCCACAGATACGCAGTATTTT. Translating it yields CASSQLAGSTDTQYF.

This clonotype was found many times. The CDR3 DNA reads as TGTGCCAGCAGTTACTCGGACAGGGAGACCCAGTACTTC. Its translation is CASSYSDRETQYF. V is TRBV6-2 or TRBV6-3 and J is TRBJ2-5; 7 bases align to TRBD1. The CDR3 loop spans 13 amino acids. Unmatched junction bases numbered 0, after V lost 0 bases and J lost 5 bases. Per germline, CDR1 MNHEY and CDR2 SVGEGT.

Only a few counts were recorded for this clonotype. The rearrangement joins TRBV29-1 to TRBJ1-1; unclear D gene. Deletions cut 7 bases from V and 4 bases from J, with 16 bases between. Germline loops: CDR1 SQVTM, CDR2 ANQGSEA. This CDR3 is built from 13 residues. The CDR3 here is CSAIRARGTEAFF. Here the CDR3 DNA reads TGCAGCGCAATCCGCGCCAGAGGCACTGAAGCTTTCTTT.

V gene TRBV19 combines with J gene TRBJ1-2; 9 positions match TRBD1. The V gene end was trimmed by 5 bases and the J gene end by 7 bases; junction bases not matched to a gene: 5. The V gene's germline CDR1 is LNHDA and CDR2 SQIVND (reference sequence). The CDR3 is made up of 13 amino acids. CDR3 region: CASSPGTGFGYTF. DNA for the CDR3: TGTGCCAGTAGTCCCGGGACAGGGTTTGGCTACACCTTC.

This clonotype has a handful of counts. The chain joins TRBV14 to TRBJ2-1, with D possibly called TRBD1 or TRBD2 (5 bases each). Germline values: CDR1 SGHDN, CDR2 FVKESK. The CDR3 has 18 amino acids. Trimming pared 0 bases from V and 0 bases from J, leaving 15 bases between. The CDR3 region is CASSQDLPGPTSYNEQFF. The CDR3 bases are TGTGCCAGCAGCCAAGATCTACCGGGACCAACCTCCTACAATGAGCAGTTCTTC.

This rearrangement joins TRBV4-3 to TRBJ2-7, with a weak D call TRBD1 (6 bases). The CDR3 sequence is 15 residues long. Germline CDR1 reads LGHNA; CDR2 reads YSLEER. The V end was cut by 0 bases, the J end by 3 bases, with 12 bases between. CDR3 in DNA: TGCGCCAGCAGCCAAGACCAGGGGCCCCTCTACGAGCAGTACTTC. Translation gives CASSQDQGPLYEQYF.

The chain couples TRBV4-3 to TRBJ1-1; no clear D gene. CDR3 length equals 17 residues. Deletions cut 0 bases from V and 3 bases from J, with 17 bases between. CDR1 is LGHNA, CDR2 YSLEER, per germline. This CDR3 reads CASSQDVPYGQDTEAFF. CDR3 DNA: TGCGCCAGCAGCCAAGACGTGCCATATGGGCAGGACACTGAAGCTTTCTTT.